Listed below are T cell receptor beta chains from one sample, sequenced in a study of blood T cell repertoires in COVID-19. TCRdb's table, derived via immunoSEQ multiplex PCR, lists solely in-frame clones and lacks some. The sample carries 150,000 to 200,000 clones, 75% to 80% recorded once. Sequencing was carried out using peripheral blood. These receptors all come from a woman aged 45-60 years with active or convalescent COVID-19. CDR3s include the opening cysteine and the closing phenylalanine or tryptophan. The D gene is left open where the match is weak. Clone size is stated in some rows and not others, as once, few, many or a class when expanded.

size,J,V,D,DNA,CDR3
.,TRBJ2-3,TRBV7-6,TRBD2,TGTGCCAGCACTCCCGAGGGGAGGGGCACAGATACGCAGTATTTT,CASTPEGRGTDTQYF
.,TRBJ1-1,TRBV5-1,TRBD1,TGCGCCAGCAGCTGGGGACAGGGAGGAACTGAAGCTTTCTTT,CASSWGQGGTEAFF
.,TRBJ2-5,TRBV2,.,TGTGCCAGCAGTGACCCGCGGGAGACCCAGTACTTC,CASSDPRETQYF
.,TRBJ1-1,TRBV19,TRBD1,TGTGCCAGTAGTGGGGACAGGCGTTCGAACACTGAAGCTTTCTTT,CASSGDRRSNTEAFF
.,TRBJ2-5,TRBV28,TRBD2,TGTGCCAGCAGTCTGGGACTAGTGGATGGAGAGACCCAGTACTTC,CASSLGLVDGETQYF
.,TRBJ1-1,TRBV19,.,TGTGCCAGTAGTATGGGAGTCAGAGAGGATGAAGCTTTCTTT,CASSMGVREDEAFF
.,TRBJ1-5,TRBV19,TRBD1,TGTGCCAGTAGTATAGGGGGGACAGGGGCAAATCAGCCCCAGCATTTT,CASSIGGTGANQPQHF
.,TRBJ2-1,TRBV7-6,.,TGTGCCAGCAGCTTATCAGGCACCTACAATGAGCAGTTCTTC,CASSLSGTYNEQFF
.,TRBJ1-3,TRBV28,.,TGTGCCAGCAGTTTACCCAGCCAGTGGAGCTCTGGAAACACCATATATTTT,CASSLPSQWSSGNTIYF
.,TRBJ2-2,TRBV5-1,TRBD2,TGCGCCAGCAGCGAAAGAGTCGGCGGGGGGACCGGGGAGCTGTTTTTT,CASSERVGGGTGELFF
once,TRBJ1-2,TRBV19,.,TGTGCCAGTAGTATTATGCGACAGCTCTATGGCTACACCTTC,CASSIMRQLYGYTF
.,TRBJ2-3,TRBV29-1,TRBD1,TGCAGCGCCGGACAGGGAACTAGCACAGATACGCAGTATTTT,CSAGQGTSTDTQYF
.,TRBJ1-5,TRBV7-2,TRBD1,TGTGCCAGCAGCTCCTCTTACCCGGGACAGGGTAGCAATCAGCCCCAGCATTTT,CASSSSYPGQGSNQPQHF
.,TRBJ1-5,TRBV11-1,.,TGTGCCAGCAGCCAAGGTCAGGGGCAGCCCCAGCATTTT,CASSQGQGQPQHF
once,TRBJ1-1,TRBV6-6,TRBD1,TGTGCCAGCAGCAACCTGGACAGGGGGAACACTGAAGCTTTCTTT,CASSNLDRGNTEAFF
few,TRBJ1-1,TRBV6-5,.,TGTGCCAGCAGGTATTCCAGGAACACTGAAGCTTTCTTT,CASRYSRNTEAFF
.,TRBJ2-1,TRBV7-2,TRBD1,TGTGCCAGCAGCTACCAGGGGGCCTACAATGAGCAGTTCTTC,CASSYQGAYNEQFF
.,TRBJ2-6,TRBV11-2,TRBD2,TGTGCCAGCAGCTCCTCTTGGGGGGGAGGTATCTCTGGGGCCAACGTCCTGACTTTC,CASSSSWGGGISGANVLTF
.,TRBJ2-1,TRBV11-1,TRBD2,TGTGCCAGCAGCCGGGGGGGGATCACCCCCCGGAAGTTCTTC,CASSRGGITPRKFF
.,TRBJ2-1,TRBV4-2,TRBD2,TGTGCCAGCAGCCAAGGACTAGCGGGAGCCGACCCCAATGAGCAGTTCTTC,CASSQGLAGADPNEQFF
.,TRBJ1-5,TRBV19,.,TGTGCCAGTAGTGTACAGGCTAGTCAGCCCCAGCATTTT,CASSVQASQPQHF
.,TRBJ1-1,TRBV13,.,TGTGCCAGCAGCTTAGGCCAGGGGCTTGTCACTGAAGCTTTCTTT,CASSLGQGLVTEAFF
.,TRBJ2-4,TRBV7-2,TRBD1,TGTGCCAGCAGCTTAGGGACAGGGGTAGCCAAAAACATTCAGTACTTC,CASSLGTGVAKNIQYF
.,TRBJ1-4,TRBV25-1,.,TGTGCCAGCAGTGAACACGGCAGGGGTACTAATGAAAAACTGTTTTTT,CASSEHGRGTNEKLFF
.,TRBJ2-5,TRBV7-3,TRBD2,TGTGCCAGCAGCTTATGGCGGACTAGCGGGGCCCAAGAGACCCAGTACTTC,CASSLWRTSGAQETQYF
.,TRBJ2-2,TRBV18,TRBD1,TGTGCCAGCTCACCGAAACAGGGGGCGTCGAACACCGGGGAGCTGTTTTTT,CASSPKQGASNTGELFF
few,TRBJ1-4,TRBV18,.,TGTGCCAGCTCACCTCGGGAATATTCGGGTGAAAAACTGTTTTTT,CASSPREYSGEKLFF
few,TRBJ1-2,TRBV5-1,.,TGCGCCAGCAGCTTTCAGGCGCCCAACTATGGCTACACCTTC,CASSFQAPNYGYTF
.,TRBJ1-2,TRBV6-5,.,TGTGCCAGCATTACCGAGGGTCTCGGCTATGGCTACACCTTC,CASITEGLGYGYTF
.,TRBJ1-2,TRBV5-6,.,TGTGCCAGCAGCGTAACCGGGACAGGCTACACCTTC,CASSVTGTGYTF
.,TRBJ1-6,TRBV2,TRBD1,TGTGCCAGCACCTTGGACAGGGTTAATTCACCCCTCCACTTT,CASTLDRVNSPLHF
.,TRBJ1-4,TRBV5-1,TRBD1,TGCGCCAGCAGCTTAACCGGGACAGGGTGGAATGAAAAACTGTTTTTT,CASSLTGTGWNEKLFF
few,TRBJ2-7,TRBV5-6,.,TGTGCCAGCAGCTTGGTAGGTGAGGGCAGGTACGACGAGCAGTACTTC,CASSLVGEGRYDEQYF
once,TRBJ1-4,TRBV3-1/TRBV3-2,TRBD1,TGTGCCAGCAGCCAAAGAGGGACCCCGGGACAGAGGAGATGGGAAAAACTGTTTTTT,CASSQRGTPGQRRWEKLFF
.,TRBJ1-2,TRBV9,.,TGTGCCAGCACCCCATATTCGACAGCTAACTATGGCTACACCTTC,CASTPYSTANYGYTF
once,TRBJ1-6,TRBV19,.,TGTGCCAGTAGTAAAGTTGGGGCAGGGTCAAGTTCACCCCTCCACTTT,CASSKVGAGSSSPLHF
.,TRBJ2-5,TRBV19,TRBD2,TGTGCCAGTACCATGAGCGGGAATCCACACCAAACCCAGTACTTC,CASTMSGNPHQTQYF
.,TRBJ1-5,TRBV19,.,TGTGCCAGCCGGACGCTAGGGGTTGGCGGCAATCAGCCCCAGCATTTT,CASRTLGVGGNQPQHF
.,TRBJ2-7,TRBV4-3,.,TGCGCCAGCAGCCAAGTCAGGTCCTCGGAGCAGTACTTC,CASSQVRSSEQYF
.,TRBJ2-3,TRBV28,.,TGTGCCAGCAGTTTTATGGTAGCAGTTAGCACAGATACGCAGTATTTT,CASSFMVAVSTDTQYF
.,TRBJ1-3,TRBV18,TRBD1,TGTGCCAGCTCGGTTACAGGGGAGACTGGAAACACCATATATTTT,CASSVTGETGNTIYF
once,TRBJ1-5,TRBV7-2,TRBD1,TGTGCCAGCAGCCAGGGACAGATTAGCAATCAGCCCCAGCATTTT,CASSQGQISNQPQHF
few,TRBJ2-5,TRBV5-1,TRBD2,TGCGCCAGCAGCTTACCCGCTAGCGGGGGTTACCAAGAGACCCAGTACTTC,CASSLPASGGYQETQYF
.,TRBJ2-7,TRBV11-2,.,TGTGCCAGCAGCGCGGATTCCGGGACTGCTACCTACGAGCAGTACTTC,CASSADSGTATYEQYF
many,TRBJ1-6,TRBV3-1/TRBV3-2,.,TGTGCCAGCAGGGGAGTGGATAATTCACCCCTCCACTTT,CASRGVDNSPLHF
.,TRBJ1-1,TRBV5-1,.,TGCGCCAGCACCCCGGGAGGGGGGGACACTGAAGCTTTCTTT,CASTPGGGDTEAFF
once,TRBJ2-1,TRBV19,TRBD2,TGTGCCAGTAGTACGCGGGGACTAGCGGGAGCCTCCTACAATGAGCAGTTCTTC,CASSTRGLAGASYNEQFF
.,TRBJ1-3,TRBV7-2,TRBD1,TGTGCCAGCAGCTTCGCCGGGACAGGGGGGAACACCATATATTTT,CASSFAGTGGNTIYF
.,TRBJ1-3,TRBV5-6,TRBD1,TGTGCCAGCAGCTTCGGGACAGGGGCTGGAAACACCATATATTTT,CASSFGTGAGNTIYF
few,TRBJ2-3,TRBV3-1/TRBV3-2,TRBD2,TGTGCCAGCAGCACCCGGGGGGGGCGCACAGATACGCAGTATTTT,CASSTRGGRTDTQYF
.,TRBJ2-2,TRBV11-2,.,TGTGCCAGCAGCTTAGTGTTGTTGGACTTAACGTACACCGGGGAGCTGTTTTTT,CASSLVLLDLTYTGELFF
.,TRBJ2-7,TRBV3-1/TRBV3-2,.,TGTGCCAGCCGAAATTCGGGACTCAGCTACGAGCAGTACTTC,CASRNSGLSYEQYF
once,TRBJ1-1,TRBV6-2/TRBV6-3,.,TGTGCCAGCAGTTACCCCGAGGGTGGCGGGGCGCGGGGAACTGAAGCTTTCTTT,CASSYPEGGGARGTEAFF
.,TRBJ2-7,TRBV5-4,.,TGTGCCAGCAGCTTGGCGGCGGGTAACTACGAGCAGTACTTC,CASSLAAGNYEQYF
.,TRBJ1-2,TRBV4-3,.,TGCGCCAGCAGCCGGTCGACCGGGGCAGGGGCGGGCTATGGCTACACCTTC,CASSRSTGAGAGYGYTF